This passage covers 30 T cell receptor beta chains from one sample sequenced in a study of CD8+CD57+ T cells in acquired aplastic anemia. Genomic DNA served as template for TCR beta VDJ and CDR3 profiling. TCRdb re-derived calls from the reads in MiXCR, one entry per CDR3 protein. Of around 130,000 distinct CDR3 sequences listed, 55% to 70% were seen once; the top ten hold under 35%. Whoever was chosen for sequencing had shown CD8+CD57+ cell expansion by flow cytometry. The sequenced material came from sorted CD4+, CD8+, or CD8+CD57+ T cells (not recorded which) from PBMCs. The receptor set was obtained from a human donor with aplastic anemia.

J is TRBJ1-5 and V is TRBV24-1; no clear D. Trimming cost V 4 bases and J 3 bases, with 9 bases left between them. The CDR3 is 14 amino acids. Germline lookup yields CDR1 KGHDR and CDR2 SFDVKD. This CDR3 is CATSEGGTNQPQHF. For the CDR3, the DNA is TGTGCCACCAGTGAAGGCGGCACCAATCAGCCCCAGCATTTT.

This clonotype was recorded at least ten times. The chain combines TRBV7-9 with TRBJ1-5; TRBD1 might be the D (6 bases). The CDR3 is 13 residues long. Trimming removed 1 base from V and 7 bases from J, with 8 bases in between. Germline values: CDR1 SEHNR, CDR2 FQNEAQ (reference sequence). CDR3: CASSLGGAQPQHF. In DNA, the CDR3 is TGTGCCAGCAGCTTAGGGGGGGCCCAGCCCCAGCATTTT.

The chain is built from TRBV19 and TRBJ2-3; 9 bases align to TRBD2. The V segment lost 4 bases and the J segment 3 bases; nucleotides outside the gene matches: 5. This CDR3 has 15 amino acids. Germline assignment: CDR1 LNHDA and CDR2 SQIVND (reference sequence). This CDR3 is CASSKAGGPTDTQYF. DNA for the CDR3: TGTGCCAGTAGTAAAGCGGGGGGCCCTACAGATACGCAGTATTTT.

The rearrangement joins TRBV5-1 to TRBJ2-7; 9 nucleotides line up with TRBD1. Trimming took 3 bases from V and 5 from J; bases not matched to a gene: 6. Germline-derived CDR1 and CDR2 are SGHRS and YFSETQ. This CDR3 spans 14 amino acids. In nucleotides, the CDR3 is TGCGCCAGCAGCTATGGACAGGGGTTCAACGAGCAGTACTTC. This gives the protein CASSYGQGFNEQYF. Full variable domain (outside the CDR3, taken from reference TRBV5-1 and TRBJ2-7): KAGVTQTPRYLIKTRGQQVTLSCSPISGHRSVSWYQQTPGQGLQFLFEYFSETQRNKGNFPGRFSGRQFSNSRSEMNVSTLELGDSALYLCASSYGQGFNEQYFGPGTRLTVT.

The J gene is TRBJ2-6, the V gene TRBV20-1; tentatively, D is TRBD2 (6 bases). The CDR3 covers 15 residues. Per germline, CDR1 DFQATT and CDR2 SNEGSKA (reference sequence). Trimming removed 0 bases at V and 4 bases at J, with 10 bases between. The CDR3 nucleotides are TGCAGTGCTAGAGATCCGGGAGCCGGGGCCAACGTCCTGACTTTC. Translation: CSARDPGAGANVLTF.

This clonotype has more than one count but fewer than ten. The rearrangement links TRBV20-1 to TRBJ1-2; TRBD1 is a possible D gene (5 bases). The germline CDR1 and CDR2 sequences are DFQATT and SNEGSKA (reference sequence). This CDR3 comprises 12 residues. With 1 base removed from V and 3 bases from J, the gap between germline ends came to 6 bases. The chain's CDR3 is CSARGGDYGYTF. CDR3 sequence (DNA): TGCAGTGCTAGAGGAGGGGACTATGGCTACACCTTC.

Ten or more counts support this clonotype. The genes are TRBV6-1 and TRBJ2-7, with 15 nucleotides matching TRBD2. Per germline, CDR1 MNHNS and CDR2 SASEGT. The J segment lost 2 bases and the V segment lost 10 bases, leaving 3 bases of the junction unmatched. This CDR3 is built from 14 residues. The CDR3 region is CATRTSGGAYEQYF. CDR3 nucleotide sequence: TGTGCCACAAGGACTAGCGGGGGGGCCTACGAGCAGTACTTC.

The chain is built from TRBV5-4 and TRBJ2-2; the D is unclear. V lost 1 base and J 6 bases, leaving 7 bases between the germline ends. Germline lookup yields CDR1 SGHNT and CDR2 YYREEE (reference sequence). This CDR3 has 13 amino acids. For the CDR3, the DNA is TGTGCCAGCAGCTTGACTGAGTCCGGGGAGCTGTTTTTT. It encodes CASSLTESGELFF.

This clonotype has at least ten counts. CDR3 in amino acids: CASSVSGGSGETQYF. CDR3 coding DNA: TGTGCCAGCAGCGTATCGGGCGGGAGTGGCGAGACCCAGTACTTC. This chain links TRBV9 with TRBJ2-5, with 7 bases aligning to TRBD2. The CDR3 loop spans 15 amino acids. The J segment lost 5 bases and the V segment lost 1 base, leaving 8 bases of the junction unmatched. Germline lookup yields CDR1 SGDLS and CDR2 YYNGEE.

The count of this clonotype is one. The chain combines TRBV12-3 or TRBV12-4 with TRBJ1-6; D unresolved. The germline V and J ends were trimmed by 3 bases and 9 bases, with 6 bases remaining between them. The CDR3 covers 12 residues. The CDR3 coding sequence is TGTGCCAGCAGTTTCCCAGGTTCACCCCTCCACTTT. As protein: CASSFPGSPLHF.

The CDR3 coding sequence is TGTGCCAGCAGCCCAAGCGGGGGCGTAACAGATACGCAGTATTTT. Protein: CASSPSGGVTDTQYF. The J gene is TRBJ2-3, the V gene TRBV7-8; TRBD2 matches at 8 bases. Unmatched junction bases numbered 7, after V lost 5 bases and J lost 3 bases. The CDR3 loop spans 15 amino acids. Germline CDR1 SGHVS, CDR2 FQNEAQ.

This chain connects TRBV15 to TRBJ2-5, with D hard to call. Trimming left V 6 bases short and J 2 bases short, with 13 bases between. This CDR3 contains 14 residues. Germline V gene lookup returns CDR1 LNHNV and CDR2 YYDKDF (reference sequence). This CDR3 reads CATSLGNGQETQYF. In DNA, the CDR3 is TGTGCCACCAGTTTGGGGAACGGTCAAGAGACCCAGTACTTC.

This clonotype was counted ten times or more. The chain is built from TRBV19 and TRBJ1-1; D is uncertain. The CDR3 covers 13 residues. Trimming shortened V by 2 bases and J by 1 base, and 5 bases separated the two germline ends. The germline gives CDR1 LNHDA, CDR2 SQIVND (reference sequence). The CDR3 sequence is CASSISQNTEAFF. DNA for the CDR3: TGTGCCAGTAGTATATCCCAGAACACTGAAGCTTTCTTT.

This clonotype was seen only once. This sequence joins TRBV7-2 and TRBJ2-7; no firm D call. The CDR3 has 13 amino acids. Germline CDR1 SGHTA, CDR2 FQGNSA. The ends were cut back, 5 bases at V and 2 bases at J, with 10 bases in the middle. CDR3 amino acids: CASSPKYTYEQYF. The CDR3, as DNA: TGTGCCAGCAGCCCCAAATATACCTACGAGCAGTACTTC.

This rearrangement joins TRBV5-1 to TRBJ2-1, with D maybe TRBD2 (6 bases). The CDR3 has 15 amino acids. Trimming left V 0 bases short and J 6 bases short, with 13 bases between. The germline V gene has CDR1 SGHRS and CDR2 YFSETQ. The CDR3 region is CASSLAGGTFNEQFF. The CDR3 DNA follows: TGCGCCAGCAGCTTGGCAGGCGGGACTTTCAATGAGCAGTTCTTC.

This clonotype was detected a few times. The chain combines TRBV20-1 with TRBJ2-7, with D tentatively TRBD2 (6 bases). The CDR3 runs 12 residues. The germline V and J ends were trimmed by 4 bases and 2 bases, with 9 bases remaining between them. Germline V lookup: CDR1 DFQATT, CDR2 SNEGSKA (reference sequence). The CDR3 is CSAIASAYEQYF. In DNA, the CDR3 is TGCAGTGCTATCGCTAGCGCCTACGAGCAGTACTTC.

This clonotype was observed at least ten times. This chain links TRBV3-1 with TRBJ2-5, with 8 bases aligning to TRBD2. Unmatched junction bases numbered 9, after V lost 4 bases and J lost 5 bases. Looked up from germline, CDR1 is LGHDT and CDR2 is YNNKEL (reference sequence). This CDR3 has 15 amino acids. The CDR3 DNA reads TGTGCCAGCAGCCTTCAGGGACTAGGGGGGGAGACCCAGTACTTC. It encodes CASSLQGLGGETQYF.

V gene TRBV20-1 combines with J gene TRBJ2-7; D may be TRBD1 or TRBD2 (5 bases each). CDR3 length equals 15 residues. Looked up from germline, CDR1 is DFQATT and CDR2 is SNEGSKA (reference sequence). Trimming cost V 1 base and J 4 bases, with 17 bases left between them. The DNA of the CDR3 is TGCAGTGCTAGAGTTACCCTAGCCAGGGAGTACGAGCAGTACTTC. It is translated as CSARVTLAREYEQYF.

The V call is TRBV29-1, the J call TRBJ1-1, with D maybe TRBD1 (6 bases). The CDR3 consists of 12 residues. From germline, CDR1 is SQVTM and CDR2 ANQGSEA. The V gene lost 4 bases and the J gene lost 4 bases, with 10 bases spanning the gap. For the CDR3, the DNA is TGCAGCGTTGGGGGGGCTACCACTGAAGCTTTCTTT. Encoded protein: CSVGGATTEAFF.

V usage is TRBV27 and J usage is TRBJ1-2; tentative D call: TRBD1 (5 bases). Germline values: CDR1 MNHEY, CDR2 SMNVEV (reference sequence). Trimming shortened V by 3 bases and J by 3 bases, and 8 bases separated the two germline ends. This CDR3 has 13 residues. The CDR3 loop reads CASSFQGHYGYTF. CDR3 sequence (DNA): TGTGCCAGCAGTTTTCAGGGACACTATGGCTACACCTTC.

Concerning this clonotype itself: The junction departs from germline at one end; a sequencing error may be responsible. The chain recombines TRBV5-1 with TRBJ1-2, with D possibly TRBD1 on 5 matching bases. The length of the CDR3 is 14 residues. In germline, CDR1 is SGHRS, CDR2 YFSETQ. The CDR3 region is CVSSLVGREYGYTF. The DNA for the CDR3 is TGCGTCAGCAGCTTGGTGGGCAGGGAATATGGCTACACCTTC.

This clonotype was picked up many times. V usage is TRBV10-3 and J usage is TRBJ1-1; tentative D call: TRBD1 (5 bases). The CDR3 covers 11 residues. The germline V and J ends were trimmed by 2 bases and 8 bases, with 6 bases remaining between them. CDR1 is ENHRY, CDR2 SYGVKD, per germline. CDR3 loop: CAISEDSEAFF. The CDR3 nucleotides read TGTGCCATCAGTGAGGACAGCGAAGCTTTCTTT.

The chain has TRBV2 and TRBJ1-3, with D perhaps matching TRBD1 (5 bases). CDR1 and CDR2 from the germline V gene are SNHLY and FYNNEI. The CDR3 is 16 amino acids. The V and J ends lost 4 bases and 8 bases respectively, with 21 bases between them. CDR3 protein: CASSAQGLLAGDTIYF. For the CDR3, the DNA is TGTGCCAGCAGTGCCCAGGGCTTGTTGGCTGGTGACACCATATATTTT.

This clonotype was picked up many times. The chain combines TRBV19 with TRBJ1-2, with D perhaps TRBD1 (5 bases). The V end was cut by 11 bases, the J end by 4 bases, with 11 bases between. CDR3 length: 11 residues. Germline V lookup: CDR1 LNHDA, CDR2 SQIVND (reference sequence). In DNA, the CDR3 is TGTGCCGGCGGGGGGGGCTATGGCTACACCTTC. It translates to CAGGGGYGYTF.

This clonotype was observed a few times. The chain recombines TRBV11-1 with TRBJ1-6; D is perhaps TRBD1 (5 bases). Germline CDR1 reads SGHAT; CDR2 reads FQDESV (reference sequence). The CDR3 is 16 residues long. The germline V and J ends were trimmed by 4 bases and 7 bases, with 17 bases remaining between them. In nucleotides, the CDR3 is TGTGCCAGCAGCTCCTCCAGGGCGGGTCTCAATTCACCCCTCCACTTT. Translating it yields CASSSSRAGLNSPLHF. Drawing the rest from reference TRBV11-1 and TRBJ1-6, the complete variable domain is EAEVAQSPRYKITEKSQAVAFWCDPISGHATLYWYRQILGQGPELLVQFQDESVVDDSQLPKDRFSAERLKGVDSTLKIQPAELGDSAMYLCASSSSRAGLNSPLHFGNGTRLTVT.

The chain recombines TRBV19 with TRBJ1-1, with 7 bases fitting TRBD1. The CDR3 spans 15 residues. Unmatched junction bases numbered 5, after V lost 4 bases and J lost 0 bases. The germline V gene has CDR1 LNHDA and CDR2 SQIVND (reference sequence). This CDR3 is CASSTRGQLNTEAFF. DNA for the CDR3: TGTGCCAGTAGTACTAGGGGACAGCTGAACACTGAAGCTTTCTTT.

Concerning this clonotype: This could be a read error, since a much larger clone is one nucleotide away. This chain connects TRBV9 to TRBJ2-1; perhaps TRBD1 as D (6 bases). This CDR3 contains 14 residues. Germline V lookup: CDR1 SGDLS, CDR2 YYNGEE. CDR3 residues: CASSVTGSYNQQFF. The DNA of the CDR3 is TGTGCCAGCAGCGTGACAGGCTCCTACAATCAGCAGTTCTTC.

The CDR3: CASSLTGGRARRETQYF. DNA for the CDR3: TGTGCCAGCAGCTTAACTGGCGGGAGGGCACGAAGAGAGACCCAGTACTTC. The chain is built from TRBV7-2 and TRBJ2-5; 9 nucleotides line up with TRBD2. CDR1 and CDR2 (germline): SGHTA, FQGNSA. V was clipped by 2 bases and J by 4 bases; unmatched bases: 11. The CDR3 extends over 17 amino acids.

Worth noting for this clonotype: Given the absence of the conserved phenylalanine or tryptophan at the CDR3 end, a read error is likely. Because the CDR3's place on the DNA is in doubt, the DNA is left out and the CDR3 is given as listed by TCRdb. V gene TRBV24-1 combines with J gene TRBJ1-5. The V gene's germline CDR1 is KGHDR and CDR2 SFDVKD. The CDR3 totals 12 residues, both ends included. CDR3 in amino acids: CATSDFGQVSHL.

This clonotype was observed a few times. The chain employs TRBV20-1 and TRBJ2-7; D not certain. There are 15 residues in the CDR3. Trimming removed 0 bases from V and 0 bases from J, with 12 bases in between. Looked up from germline, CDR1 is DFQATT and CDR2 is SNEGSKA (reference sequence). CDR3 loop: CSARDLYTDSYEQYF. As DNA, the CDR3 is TGCAGTGCTAGAGATTTGTACACTGACTCCTACGAGCAGTACTTC.